The entry below describes one T cell receptor (beta chain). Its cognate antigen is unknown. This entry belongs to a study of CD8+CD57+ T cells in acquired aplastic anemia. At the level of the study: Sorted CD4+ and CD8+ cells gave a mean 3.2 ug DNA, range about 0.17 to 27.4 ug. Findings and caveats of the study: Found in both controls and patients were approximately 29 CD8+ CDR3 sequences. Patient and control CD8+ Simpson's diversity was not significantly different.

The germline gives CDR1 MNHNS, CDR2 SASEGT. This CDR3 has 15 residues. Losses at the gene ends were 6 bases for V and 1 base for J; bases not matched to a gene: 5. Only patients with CD8+CD57+ cell expansion on flow cytometry were chosen for sequencing. With no exception, the patients had severe acquired aplastic anemia. Using genomic DNA as the template, TCR beta VDJ and CDR3 profiling was carried out. TCRdb called the reads again in MiXCR, with one record for every CDR3 protein. The sample carries 200,000 or so distinct CDR3 sequences, around 47% recorded once. This sequence joins TRBV6-1 and TRBJ1-5, with 8 bases identical to TRBD1. Sequenced input: sorted CD4+, CD8+, or CD8+CD57+ T cells (not recorded which) from PBMCs. The clonotype comes from a human donor with aplastic anemia. The CDR3 region is CASRSTGASNQPQHF. DNA of the CDR3: TGTGCCAGCAGGTCGACAGGGGCCAGCAATCAGCCCCAGCATTTT.